The 9 T cell receptor beta chains below come from one sample, sequenced in a study of shared clonotypes between healthy human individuals. Clones were read by immunoSEQ multiplex PCR, and TCRdb kept only the in-frame ones, dropping some. The sample contains roughly 2.5 million clones, roughly nine tenths of which appear only once. Sequenced sample: naive CD4+ T cells sorted from blood. As for subset: CD45RA+ positively selected. The receptors derive from a man aged 18 to 35 in good health.

The chain joins TRBV19 to TRBJ2-1; D may be TRBD1 (5 bases). This CDR3 contains 12 residues. Per the germline V gene, CDR1 is LNHDA and CDR2 is SQIVND (reference sequence). Trimming removed 7 bases at V and 8 bases at J, with 12 bases between. CDR3 sequence (DNA): TGTGCCAGTACATCCAGGGCCTATGAGCAGTTCTTC. It is translated as CASTSRAYEQFF.

This sequence joins TRBV5-1 and TRBJ2-7, with 9 nucleotides matching TRBD2. This CDR3 contains 15 residues. V shed 6 bases, J shed 0 bases, and the junction held 7 bases outside the gene matches. Germline V gene data show CDR1 as SGHRS and CDR2 as YFSETQ. CDR3 coding DNA: TGCGCCAGCAAGGGGCTAGCGGGGACCTCCTACGAGCAGTACTTC. The encoded protein is CASKGLAGTSYEQYF.

The count of this clone is one. The chain has TRBV19 and TRBJ2-2; D is possibly TRBD1 or TRBD2 (5 bases each). Looked up from germline, CDR1 is LNHDA and CDR2 is SQIVND (reference sequence). This CDR3 region has 14 residues. V was trimmed by 8 bases and J by 0 bases, leaving 10 bases between them. The CDR3 here is CASRDGSNTGELFF. The CDR3 DNA follows: TGTGCCAGTCGGGACGGATCGAACACCGGGGAGCTGTTTTTT.

V and J are TRBV6-5 and TRBJ2-7, with D maybe TRBD1 (5 bases). V was shortened by 5 bases and J by 7 bases, with 18 bases between the two germline ends. Germline CDR1 is MNHEY and CDR2 is SVGAGI. The CDR3 contains 14 residues. This CDR3 reads CASSTWGRRREQYF. In DNA, the CDR3 is TGTGCCAGCAGTACCTGGGGCAGGCGGCGGGAGCAGTACTTC.

The chain recombines TRBV9 with TRBJ2-1, with 9 bases that match TRBD2. This CDR3 has 19 residues. The germline gives CDR1 SGDLS, CDR2 YYNGEE. J was trimmed by 1 base and V by 0 bases; bases with no gene match: 11. CDR3 sequence (DNA): TGTGCCAGCAGCGTAGAATTAGCGGGGGCCAGCAGGTCCTACAATGAGCAGTTCTTC. This encodes CASSVELAGASRSYNEQFF.

The CDR3 bases are TGCAGTGCTCGAAGGGAGACGCAGTATTTT. This codes for CSARRETQYF. This rearrangement joins TRBV20-1 to TRBJ2-3, with D perhaps matching TRBD2 (5 bases). Germline CDR1 and CDR2: DFQATT and SNEGSKA (reference sequence). Trimming took 5 bases from V and 9 from J, leaving 9 bases between them. The CDR3 covers 10 residues.

This clone was seen just once. The chain links TRBV19 to TRBJ1-3; D is undetermined. This CDR3 is 14 amino acids long. Germline V gene sequence: CDR1 LNHDA, CDR2 SQIVND (reference sequence). Trimming cost V 7 bases and J 4 bases, with 14 bases left between them. CDR3 in amino acids: CASNGPETGNTIYF. Here the CDR3 DNA reads TGTGCCAGTAACGGACCCGAGACGGGAAACACCATATATTTT.

This clone has a handful of counts. CDR3 amino acids: CASSPSGEETQYF. CDR3 DNA: TGTGCCAGTAGTCCTAGCGGGGAAGAGACCCAGTACTTC. The chain carries TRBV19 and TRBJ2-5; 9 positions agree with TRBD2. The germline gives CDR1 LNHDA, CDR2 SQIVND (reference sequence). The CDR3 contains 13 residues. The ends lost 5 bases at V and 3 bases at J; junction bases unmatched: 1. Filled out from reference TRBV19 and TRBJ2-5, the complete variable domain reads DGGITQSPKYLFRKEGQNVTLSCEQNLNHDAMYWYRQDPGQGLRLIYYSQIVNDFQKGDIAEGYSVSREKKESFPLTVTSAQKNPTAFYLCASSPSGEETQYFGPGTRLLVL.

The J gene is TRBJ2-5, the V gene TRBV11-2; 9 bases match TRBD1. After removal of 6 bases from V and 3 bases from J, the junction contained 2 bases not matched to a gene. The CDR3 consists of 13 residues. Germline V gene data show CDR1 as SGHAT and CDR2 as FQNNGV. CDR3 region: CASRWTGEETQYF. CDR3 sequence (DNA): TGTGCCAGCAGATGGACAGGGGAAGAGACCCAGTACTTC.